The sequence of this T cell receptor beta chain was determined in a study of blood T cell repertoires in COVID-19. Study information: The United States, Italy and Spain provided the acute and convalescent COVID-19 samples. From T cells, B-cell-depleted T cells, or PBMCs came the material, which was cDNA or gDNA.

The length of the CDR3 is 14 residues. Per the germline V gene, CDR1 is SNHLY and CDR2 is FYNNEI. The V gene end was trimmed by 4 bases and the J gene end by 7 bases; junction bases not matched to a gene: 3. Here immunoSEQ multiplex PCR was the method, and the copy in TCRdb shows in-frame clones only, minus some. Seen here are about 410,000 clones, roughly 89% observed once, and the top ten hold about 1.7%. Note on this clone: The sample contains more than one DNA sequence encoding this CDR3.

The sequencing sample was made of PBMCs or T cells enriched from blood (not recorded which). The clonotype originates from a woman in her thirties who had recovered from COVID-19. V usage is TRBV2 and J usage is TRBJ2-2; 10 positions match TRBD1. The CDR3 coding sequence is TGTGCCAGCAGTGTGGGACAGGGGTACGGGGAGCTGTTTTTT. Translated, it gives CASSVGQGYGELFF.